This T cell receptor (beta chain) was obtained from a study of T and B cells in COVID-19 patients. Study details: Comorbidities linked to unfavorable COVID-19 outcome were present in about 90% of the roughly 20 active-infection patients. Study observations and caveats: Sorted SARS-CoV-2-responsive or tetramer+ T cells and CD4+, regulatory and CD8+ subsets were not yet sequenced.

From blood, about 240-550 ng of genomic DNA served as TRB template. As concerns this clonotype: The antigen is unknown.

BIOMED2 TRB-A/B primer pools were used in multiplex TRB PCR. TCRdb itself ran the multiplex PCR reads through MiXCR, one entry per CDR3 protein. The top ten clones hold around 33% of a sample with 2,000 to 2,500 distinct CDR3 sequences, 27% of them seen once. The CDR3 extends over 13 amino acids. Germline assignment: CDR1 SGHTA and CDR2 FQGNSA. V was shortened by 3 bases and J by 3 bases, with 3 bases between the two germline ends. The sample was blood. This TCR was sampled from a human donor with active COVID-19. This chain links TRBV7-2 with TRBJ2-6; D unclear. The CDR3 nucleotides are TGTGCCAGCAGCTTTAATGGGGCCAACGTCCTGACTTTC. Translation gives CASSFNGANVLTF.